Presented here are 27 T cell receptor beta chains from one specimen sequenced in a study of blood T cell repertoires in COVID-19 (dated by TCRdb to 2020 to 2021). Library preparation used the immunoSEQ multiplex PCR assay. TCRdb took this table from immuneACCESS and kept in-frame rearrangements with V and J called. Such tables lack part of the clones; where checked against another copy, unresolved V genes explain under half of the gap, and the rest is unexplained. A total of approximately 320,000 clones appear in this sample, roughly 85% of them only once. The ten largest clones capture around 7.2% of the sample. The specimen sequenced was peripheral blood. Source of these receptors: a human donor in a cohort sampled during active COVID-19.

The DNA of the CDR3 is TGTGCCAGCAGCCAACGACAGCCTCCCCTGGAGCAGTACTTC. Translated: CASSQRQPPLEQYF. This chain links TRBV27 with TRBJ2-7, with a weak D call TRBD1 (5 bases). There are 14 residues in the CDR3. Germline V lookup: CDR1 MNHEY, CDR2 SMNVEV (reference sequence). Trimming stripped 6 bases from V and 7 bases from J, with 19 bases between.

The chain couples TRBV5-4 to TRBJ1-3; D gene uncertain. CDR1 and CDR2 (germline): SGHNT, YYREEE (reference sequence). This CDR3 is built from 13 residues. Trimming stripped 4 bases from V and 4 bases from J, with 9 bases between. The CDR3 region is CASSPGAGNTIYF. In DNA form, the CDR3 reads TGTGCCAGCAGCCCGGGTGCGGGAAACACCATATATTTT.

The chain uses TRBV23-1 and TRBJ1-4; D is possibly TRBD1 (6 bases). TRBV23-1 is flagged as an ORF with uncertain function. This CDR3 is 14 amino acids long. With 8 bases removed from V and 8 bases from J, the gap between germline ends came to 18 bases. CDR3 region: CASGQQGLEEKLFF. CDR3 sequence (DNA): TGCGCCAGCGGCCAACAGGGATTAGAGGAAAAACTGTTTTTT.

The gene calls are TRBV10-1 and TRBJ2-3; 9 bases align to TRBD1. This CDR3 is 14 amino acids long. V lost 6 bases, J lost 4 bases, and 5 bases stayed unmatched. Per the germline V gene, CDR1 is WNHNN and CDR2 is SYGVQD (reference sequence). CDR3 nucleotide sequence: TGCGCCAGCAGCGCCGGGACAGGGCCAGATACGCAGTATTTT. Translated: CASSAGTGPDTQYF.

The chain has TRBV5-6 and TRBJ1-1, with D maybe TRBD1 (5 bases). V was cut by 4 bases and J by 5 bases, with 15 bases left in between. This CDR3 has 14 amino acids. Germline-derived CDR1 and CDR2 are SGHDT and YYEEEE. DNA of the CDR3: TGTGCCAGCAGCATAACAGGCACGAGGACTGAAGCTTTCTTT. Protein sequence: CASSITGTRTEAFF.

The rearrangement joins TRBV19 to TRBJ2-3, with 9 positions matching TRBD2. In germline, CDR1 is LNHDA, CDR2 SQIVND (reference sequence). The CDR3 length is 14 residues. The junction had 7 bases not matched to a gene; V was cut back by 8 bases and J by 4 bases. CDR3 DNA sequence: TGTGCCAGTCGTCATAGCGGGGGCGCAGATACGCAGTATTTT. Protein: CASRHSGGADTQYF.

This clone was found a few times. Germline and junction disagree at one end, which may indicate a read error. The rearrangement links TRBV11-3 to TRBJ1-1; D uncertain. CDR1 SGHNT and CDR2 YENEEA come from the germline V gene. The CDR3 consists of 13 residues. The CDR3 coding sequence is TGTGCCAGCAGCCTAGACCGGAACACTGAAGCTTTCTTT. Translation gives CASSLDRNTEAFF. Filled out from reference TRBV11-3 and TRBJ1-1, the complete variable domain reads EAGVVQSPRYKIIEKKQPVAFWCNPISGHNTLYWYLQNLGQGPELLIRYENEEAVDDSQLPKDRFSAERLKGVDSTLKIQPAELGDSAVYLCASSLDRNTEAFFGQGTRLTVV.

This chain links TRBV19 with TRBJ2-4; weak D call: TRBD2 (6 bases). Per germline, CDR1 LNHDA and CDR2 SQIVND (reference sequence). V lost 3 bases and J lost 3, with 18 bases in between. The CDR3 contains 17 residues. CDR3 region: CASSIRAPTGSKNIQYF. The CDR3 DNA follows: TGTGCCAGTAGTATTAGGGCCCCGACCGGGAGCAAAAACATTCAGTACTTC.

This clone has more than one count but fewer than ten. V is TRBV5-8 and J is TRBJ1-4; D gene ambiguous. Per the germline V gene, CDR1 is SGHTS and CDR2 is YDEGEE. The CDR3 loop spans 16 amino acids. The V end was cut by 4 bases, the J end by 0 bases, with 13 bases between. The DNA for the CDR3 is TGTGCCAGCAGCCCCAGGACGGAGGCAACTAATGAAAAACTGTTTTTT. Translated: CASSPRTEATNEKLFF.

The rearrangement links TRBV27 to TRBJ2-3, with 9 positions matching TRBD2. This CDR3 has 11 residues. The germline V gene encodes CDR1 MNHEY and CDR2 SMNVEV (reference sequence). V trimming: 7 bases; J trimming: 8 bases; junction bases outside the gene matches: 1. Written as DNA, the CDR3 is TGTGCCAGCAATAGCGGGGGTACGCAGTATTTT. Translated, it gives CASNSGGTQYF.

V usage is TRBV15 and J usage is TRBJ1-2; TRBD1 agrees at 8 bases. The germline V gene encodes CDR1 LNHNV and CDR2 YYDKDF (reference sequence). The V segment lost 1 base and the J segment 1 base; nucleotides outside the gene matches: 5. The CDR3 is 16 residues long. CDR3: CATSRGGQEDNYGYTF. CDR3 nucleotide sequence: TGTGCCACCAGCAGAGGGGGACAGGAAGATAACTATGGCTACACCTTC. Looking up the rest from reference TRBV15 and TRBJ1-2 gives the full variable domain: DAMVIQNPRYQVTQFGKPVTLSCSQTLNHNVMYWYQQKSSQAPKLLFHYYDKDFNNEADTPDNFQSRRPNTSFCFLDIRSPGLGDTAMYLCATSRGGQEDNYGYTFGSGTRLTVV.

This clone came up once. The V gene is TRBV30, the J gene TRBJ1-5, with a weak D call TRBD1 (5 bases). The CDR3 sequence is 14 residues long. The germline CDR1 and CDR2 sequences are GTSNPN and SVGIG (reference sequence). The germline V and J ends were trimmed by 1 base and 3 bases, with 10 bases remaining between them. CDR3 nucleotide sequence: TGTGCCTGGAGTGGCGGCAGGGACAATCAGCCCCAGCATTTT. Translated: CAWSGGRDNQPQHF.

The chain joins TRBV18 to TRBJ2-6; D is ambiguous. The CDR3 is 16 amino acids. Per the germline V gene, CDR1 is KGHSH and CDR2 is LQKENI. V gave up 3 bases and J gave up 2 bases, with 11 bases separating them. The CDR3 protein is CASSPYESAGANVLTF. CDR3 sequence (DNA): TGTGCCAGCTCACCTTATGAGAGTGCTGGGGCCAACGTCCTGACTTTC. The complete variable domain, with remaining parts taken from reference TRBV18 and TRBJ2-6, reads NAGVMQNPRHLVRRRGQEARLRCSPMKGHSHVYWYRQLPEEGLKFMVYLQKENIIDESGMPKERFSAEFPKEGPSILRIQQVVRGDSAAYFCASSPYESAGANVLTFGAGSRLTVL.

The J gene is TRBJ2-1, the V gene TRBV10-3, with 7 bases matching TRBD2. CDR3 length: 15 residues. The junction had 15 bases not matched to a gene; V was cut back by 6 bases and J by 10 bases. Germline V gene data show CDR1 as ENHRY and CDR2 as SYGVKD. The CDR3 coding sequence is TGTGCCATCAGATCCGGGACTACCGGGGTGACGGAGCAGTTCTTC. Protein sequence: CAIRSGTTGVTEQFF.

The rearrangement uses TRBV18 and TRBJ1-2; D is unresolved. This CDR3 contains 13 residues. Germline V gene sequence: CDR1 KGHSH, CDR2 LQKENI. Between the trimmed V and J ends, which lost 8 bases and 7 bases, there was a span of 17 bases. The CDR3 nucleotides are TGTGCCAGCCAATTCTCTGAGGGAGCTGGCTACACCTTC. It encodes CASQFSEGAGYTF.

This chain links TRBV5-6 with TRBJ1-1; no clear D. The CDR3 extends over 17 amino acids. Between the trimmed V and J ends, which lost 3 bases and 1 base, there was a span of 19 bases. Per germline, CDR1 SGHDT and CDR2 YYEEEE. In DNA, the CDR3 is TGTGCCAGCAGCTCCCAATCAAACTACCGGGGGAACACTGAAGCTTTCTTT. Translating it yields CASSSQSNYRGNTEAFF.

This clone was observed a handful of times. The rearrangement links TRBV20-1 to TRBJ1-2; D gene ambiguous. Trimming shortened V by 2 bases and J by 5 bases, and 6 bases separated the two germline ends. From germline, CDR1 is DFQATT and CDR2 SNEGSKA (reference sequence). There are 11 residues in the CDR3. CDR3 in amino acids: CSARREYGYTF. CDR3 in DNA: TGCAGTGCTAGACGGGAATATGGCTACACCTTC.

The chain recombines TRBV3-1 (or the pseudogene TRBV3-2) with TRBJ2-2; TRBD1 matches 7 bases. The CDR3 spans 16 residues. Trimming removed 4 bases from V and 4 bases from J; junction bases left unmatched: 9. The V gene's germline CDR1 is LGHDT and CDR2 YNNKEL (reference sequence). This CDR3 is CASSRTRGQSTGELFF. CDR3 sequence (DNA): TGTGCCAGCAGCCGTACTCGGGGACAGAGCACCGGGGAGCTGTTTTTT.

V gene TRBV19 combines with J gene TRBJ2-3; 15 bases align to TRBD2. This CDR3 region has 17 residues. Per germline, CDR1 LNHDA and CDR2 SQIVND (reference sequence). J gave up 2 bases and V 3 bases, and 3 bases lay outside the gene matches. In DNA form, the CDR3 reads TGTGCCAGTAGTATCGGGACTAGCGGGGGGATCACAGATACGCAGTATTTT. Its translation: CASSIGTSGGITDTQYF.

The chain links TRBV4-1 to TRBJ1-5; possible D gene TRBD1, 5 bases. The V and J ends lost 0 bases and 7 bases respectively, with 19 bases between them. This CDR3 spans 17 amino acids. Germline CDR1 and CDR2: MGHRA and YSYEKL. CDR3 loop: CASSQDSSIGTEQPQHF. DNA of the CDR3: TGCGCCAGCAGCCAAGATTCGTCAATAGGGACTGAACAGCCCCAGCATTTT.

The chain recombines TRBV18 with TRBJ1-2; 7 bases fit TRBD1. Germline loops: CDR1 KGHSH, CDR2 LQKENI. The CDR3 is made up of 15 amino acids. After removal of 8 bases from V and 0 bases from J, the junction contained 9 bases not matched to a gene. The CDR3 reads CASTHPGQSNYGYTF. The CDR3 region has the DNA TGTGCCAGCACACACCCGGGACAGTCTAACTATGGCTACACCTTC.

CDR3 DNA: TGTGCCAGCAGTCCTGGACAGGTGGGGAGCTATGGCTACACCTTC. It codes for CASSPGQVGSYGYTF. This chain links TRBV6-5 with TRBJ1-2; TRBD1 matches at 7 bases. Germline lookup yields CDR1 MNHEY and CDR2 SVGAGI. V dropped 5 bases and J dropped 4; count of bases not matched to a gene: 10. The CDR3 length is 15 residues.

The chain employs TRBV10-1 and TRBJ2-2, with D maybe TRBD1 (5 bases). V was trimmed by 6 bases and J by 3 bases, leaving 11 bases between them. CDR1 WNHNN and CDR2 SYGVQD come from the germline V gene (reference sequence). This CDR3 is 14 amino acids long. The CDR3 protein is CASRRGRDTGELFF. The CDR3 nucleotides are TGCGCCAGCAGAAGGGGCCGAGACACCGGGGAGCTGTTTTTT.

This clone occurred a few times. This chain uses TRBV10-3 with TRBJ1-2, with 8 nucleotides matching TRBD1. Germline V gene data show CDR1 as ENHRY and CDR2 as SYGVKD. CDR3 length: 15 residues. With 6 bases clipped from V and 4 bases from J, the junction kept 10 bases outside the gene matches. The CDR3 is CAISLDREGTYGYTF. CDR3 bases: TGTGCCATCAGCCTGGACAGGGAAGGTACCTATGGCTACACCTTC.

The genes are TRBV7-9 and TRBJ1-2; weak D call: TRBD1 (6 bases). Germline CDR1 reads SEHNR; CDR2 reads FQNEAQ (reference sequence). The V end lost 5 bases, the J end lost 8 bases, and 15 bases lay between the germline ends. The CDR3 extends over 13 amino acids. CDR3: CASSPNRDQGYTF. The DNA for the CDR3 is TGTGCCAGCAGCCCAAACAGGGATCAGGGCTACACCTTC. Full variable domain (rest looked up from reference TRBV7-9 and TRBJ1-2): DTGVSQNPRHKITKRGQNVTFRCDPISEHNRLYWYRQTLGQGPEFLTYFQNEAQLEKSRLLSDRFSAERPKGSFSTLEIQRTEQGDSAMYLCASSPNRDQGYTFGSGTRLTVV.

In nucleotides, the CDR3 is TGCGCCAGCAGGACTAGCGGGGCCTACAATGAGCAGTTCTTC. It specifies CASRTSGAYNEQFF. The chain uses TRBV5-1 and TRBJ2-1, with 11 bases lining up with TRBD2. J lost 2 bases, V lost 5 bases, and 0 bases had no gene match. Germline loops: CDR1 SGHRS, CDR2 YFSETQ. The length of the CDR3 is 14 residues. Together with reference TRBV5-1 and TRBJ2-1, the CDR3 gives the full variable domain: KAGVTQTPRYLIKTRGQQVTLSCSPISGHRSVSWYQQTPGQGLQFLFEYFSETQRNKGNFPGRFSGRQFSNSRSEMNVSTLELGDSALYLCASRTSGAYNEQFFGPGTRLTVL.

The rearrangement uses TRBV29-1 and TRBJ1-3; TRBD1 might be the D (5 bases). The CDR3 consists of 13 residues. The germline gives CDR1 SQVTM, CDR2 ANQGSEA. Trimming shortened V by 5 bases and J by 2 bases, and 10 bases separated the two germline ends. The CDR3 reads CSVYGGTGNTIYF. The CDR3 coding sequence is TGCAGCGTTTACGGGGGGACTGGAAACACCATATATTTT.